Presented here are 14 T cell receptor beta chains from one specimen sequenced in a study of tumor-infiltrating lymphocytes in primary liver carcinoma. The investigators made TCR beta cDNA from approximately 0.5 ug total RNA, using a constant-region primer. Amplification in three nested multiplex PCR rounds with slightly modified ARM-PCR gave rise to TCR beta libraries. Primers for the first two PCR rounds were TRBV1-TRBV30 forward primers and a C-beta reverse primer (10 cycles per round). Via MiXCR, TCRdb re-called the multiplex PCR reads, giving one row per CDR3 protein. The data hold about 180,000 distinct CDR3 sequences, with over 50% observed a single time. Unsorted whole blood supplied the RNA, and germline DNA was extracted too. Sequencing was carried out using peripheral blood. The source of these receptors is a man in his forties with primary liver carcinoma and hepatitis B virus infection.

As for this clonotype: Sequence at one end of the junction differs from germline and may be a read error. The V gene is TRBV29-1, the J gene TRBJ1-1; possibly TRBD1 for D (5 bases). Germline CDR1 and CDR2: SQVTM and ANQGSEA. The CDR3 runs 13 residues. CDR3 DNA sequence: TGCAGCGCCGGGGGACCGCTGAACACTGAAGCTTTATTT. It codes for CSAGGPLNTEALF.

The rearrangement uses TRBV10-3 and TRBJ2-1; TRBD1 is a possible D gene (6 bases). Germline loops: CDR1 ENHRY, CDR2 SYGVKD. The CDR3 spans 12 residues. V lost 8 bases to trimming and J lost 6 bases, with 11 bases between them. The CDR3 region is CAIVKQGNEQFF. Written as DNA, the CDR3 is TGTGCCATCGTTAAACAGGGCAATGAGCAGTTCTTC.

Concerning this clonotype: Mismatch with germline at one junction end may stem from a read error. This chain links TRBV6-5 with TRBJ1-2; 10 positions match TRBD1. Germline V gene lookup returns CDR1 MNHEY and CDR2 SVGAGI. This CDR3 has 16 amino acids. The CDR3 spells CACSYSRTGGGYGYTF. The DNA for the CDR3 is TGTGCCTGCAGTTACAGTAGGACAGGGGGGGGCTATGGCTACACCTTC.

Notes on this clonotype: This may come from a read error, since a much larger clone is one base off. V is TRBV14 and J is TRBJ2-1; D remains unclear. This CDR3 has 12 amino acids. Germline lookup yields CDR1 SGHDN and CDR2 FVKESK. In DNA, the CDR3 is TGTGCCAGCACGGCTGGCTACAATAAGCAGTTCTTC. This sequence encodes CASTAGYNKQFF. Together with reference TRBV14 and TRBJ2-1, the CDR3 gives the full variable domain: EAGVTQFPSHSVIEKGQTVTLRCDPISGHDNLYWYRRVMGKEIKFLLHFVKESKQDESGMPNNRFLAERTGGTYSTLKVQPAELEDSGVYFCASTAGYNKQFFGPGTRLTVL.

This clonotype appeared a single time. The conserved phenylalanine or tryptophan is not found at the CDR3 terminus, so this likely reflects a read error. The chain carries TRBV6-1 and TRBJ2-7; D unresolved. Trimming removed 6 bases from V and 3 bases from J, with 15 bases in between. Germline loops: CDR1 MNHNS, CDR2 SASEGT. The CDR3 extends over 14 amino acids. The CDR3 region is CASSVRASVYEQYS. The CDR3 DNA follows: TGTGCCAGCAGCGTACGGGCCTCGGTCTACGAGCAGTACTCC.

Concerning this clonotype: An end of the junction does not agree with germline; a read error may underlie this. The chain employs TRBV11-2 and TRBJ2-2; D perhaps matches TRBD2 (5 bases). Germline V gives CDR1 SGHAT, CDR2 FQNNGV. The CDR3 extends over 14 amino acids. CDR3 protein: CASSPDHCTGELFF. The CDR3 DNA sequence: TGTGCCAGCAGCCCGGACCATTGCACCGGGGAGCTTTTTTTT.

This clonotype was picked up a small number of times. The rearrangement uses TRBV7-8 and TRBJ2-1; 11 bases match TRBD2. The CDR3 spans 15 residues. Trimming removed 4 bases from V and 4 bases from J; junction bases left unmatched: 3. Germline V gene data show CDR1 as SGHVS and CDR2 as FQNEAQ. CDR3 loop: CASSYGTSGYNEQFF. In DNA, the CDR3 is TGTGCCAGCAGCTACGGGACTAGCGGTTACAATGAGCAGTTCTTC.

For this clonotype: Since the CDR3 does not end with the conserved phenylalanine or tryptophan, this likely comes from a read error. The chain joins TRBV23-1 to TRBJ2-2; D is tentatively TRBD1 or TRBD2 (5 bases each). TRBV23-1 carries the ORF label, with uncertain function. The germline V and J ends were trimmed by 2 bases and 7 bases, with 14 bases remaining between them. This CDR3 has 15 amino acids. DNA of the CDR3: TGCGCCAGCAGTCAACCGGTCTCGGGGCACGGGGAGCTGTTTATT. Amino acid sequence: CASSQPVSGHGELFI.

This clonotype appeared a few times. This chain uses TRBV12-3 or TRBV12-4 with TRBJ2-1, with a possible D match to TRBD1 (8 bases). V shed 2 bases and J shed 3 bases, with 11 bases lying between them. This CDR3 is 15 amino acids long. CDR3 protein: CASSLTGGGYNEQFF. CDR3 nucleotide sequence: TGTGCCAGCAGTTTAACAGGGGGGGGCTACAATGAGCAGTTCTTC.

With respect to this clonotype: In this CDR3 the conserved last residue, phenylalanine or tryptophan, is missing, so a read error is likely. The chain carries TRBV10-3 and TRBJ2-5, with D possibly matching TRBD2 (6 bases). Per germline, CDR1 ENHRY and CDR2 SYGVKD. The CDR3 extends over 14 amino acids. The DNA for the CDR3 is TGTGCCATCAGTGAGGGGACTTACCAAGAGGCCCAGTACCTC. It is translated as CAISEGTYQEAQYL.

As to this clonotype: One end of the junction varies from germline; a read error may be responsible. V gene TRBV11-2 combines with J gene TRBJ2-1, with 11 bases that match TRBD2. Per germline, CDR1 SGHAT and CDR2 FQNNGV. The CDR3 extends over 16 amino acids. Here the CDR3 DNA reads TGTGCCAGGAGCTACTCTTCGATTAGCGGGAGGGGAGGCGGGTTCTTC. As protein: CARSYSSISGRGGGFF. Filled out from reference TRBV11-2 and TRBJ2-1, the complete variable domain reads EAGVAQSPRYKIIEKRQSVAFWCNPISGHATLYWYQQILGQGPKLLIQFQNNGVVDDSQLPKDRFSAERLKGVDSTLKIQPAKLEDSAVYLCARSYSSISGRGGGFFGPGTRLTVL.

CDR3: CASSSGQTGGSTDTQYF. CDR3 bases: TGTGCCAGCAGCTCTGGACAAACGGGGGGAAGCACAGATACGCAGTATTTT. This chain links TRBV11-2 with TRBJ2-3; 7 nucleotides align to TRBD2. The germline CDR1 and CDR2 sequences are SGHAT and FQNNGV. The CDR3 totals 17 residues. Unmatched junction bases numbered 10, after V lost 4 bases and J lost 0 bases.

The chain recombines TRBV12-3 or TRBV12-4 with TRBJ2-3; 7 bases line up with TRBD2. This CDR3 comprises 14 residues. Trimming took 7 bases from V and 2 from J; bases not matched to a gene: 6. This CDR3 reads CASTETSYTDTQYF. CDR3 coding DNA: TGTGCCAGCACCGAGACTAGCTACACAGATACGCAGTATTTT.

The chain combines TRBV6-1 with TRBJ2-7; D assignment may be TRBD1 or TRBD2 (5 bases each). Trimming removed 4 bases from V and 0 bases from J, with 13 bases in between. The CDR3 sequence is 15 residues long. Looked up from germline, CDR1 is MNHNS and CDR2 is SASEGT. CDR3 DNA: TGTGCCAGCAGTGGTCGGGACGTGGCCTCCTACGAGCAGTACTTC. This translates into CASSGRDVASYEQYF.